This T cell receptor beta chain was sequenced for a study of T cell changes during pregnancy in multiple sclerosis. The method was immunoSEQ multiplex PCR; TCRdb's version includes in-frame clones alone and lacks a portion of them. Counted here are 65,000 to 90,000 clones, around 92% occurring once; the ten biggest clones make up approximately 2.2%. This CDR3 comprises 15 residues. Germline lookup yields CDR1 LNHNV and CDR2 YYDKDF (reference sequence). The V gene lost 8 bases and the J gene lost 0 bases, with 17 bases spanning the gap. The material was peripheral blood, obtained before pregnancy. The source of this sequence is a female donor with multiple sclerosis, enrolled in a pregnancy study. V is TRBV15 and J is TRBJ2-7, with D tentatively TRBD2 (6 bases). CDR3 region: CATAFRGISSYEQYF. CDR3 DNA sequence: TGTGCCACCGCTTTTCGCGGGATAAGCTCCTACGAGCAGTACTTC. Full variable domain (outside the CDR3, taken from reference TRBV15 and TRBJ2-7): DAMVIQNPRYQVTQFGKPVTLSCSQTLNHNVMYWYQQKSSQAPKLLFHYYDKDFNNEADTPDNFQSRRPNTSFCFLDIRSPGLGDTAMYLCATAFRGISSYEQYFGPGTRLTVT.